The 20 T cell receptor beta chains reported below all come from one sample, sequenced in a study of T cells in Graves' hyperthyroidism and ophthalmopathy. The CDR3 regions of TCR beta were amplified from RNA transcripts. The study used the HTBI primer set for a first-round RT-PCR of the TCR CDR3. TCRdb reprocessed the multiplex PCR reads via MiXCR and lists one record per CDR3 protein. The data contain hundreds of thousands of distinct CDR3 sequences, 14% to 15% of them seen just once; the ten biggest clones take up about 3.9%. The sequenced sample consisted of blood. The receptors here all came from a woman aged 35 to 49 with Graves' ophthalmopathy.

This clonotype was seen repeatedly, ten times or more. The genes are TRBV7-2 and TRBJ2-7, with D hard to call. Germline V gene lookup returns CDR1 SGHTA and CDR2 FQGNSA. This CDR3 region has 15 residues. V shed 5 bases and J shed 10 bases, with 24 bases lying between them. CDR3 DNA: TGTGCCAGCAGCCCCAGCCCCGCGACACCGCTTCAACAGTACTTC. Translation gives CASSPSPATPLQQYF.

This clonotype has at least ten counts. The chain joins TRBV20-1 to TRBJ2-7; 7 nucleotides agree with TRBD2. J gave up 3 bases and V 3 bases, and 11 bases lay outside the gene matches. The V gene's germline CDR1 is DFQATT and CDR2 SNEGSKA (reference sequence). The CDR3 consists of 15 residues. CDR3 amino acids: CSARGLSGFHYEQYF. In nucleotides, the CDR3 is TGCAGTGCTAGGGGACTTAGCGGGTTTCACTACGAGCAGTACTTC.

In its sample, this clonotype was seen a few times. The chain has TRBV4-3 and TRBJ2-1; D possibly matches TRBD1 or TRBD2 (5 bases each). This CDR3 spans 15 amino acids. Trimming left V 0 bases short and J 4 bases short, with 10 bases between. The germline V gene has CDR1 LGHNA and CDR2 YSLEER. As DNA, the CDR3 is TGCGCCAGCAGCCAAGATGGGACGGTATACAATGAGCAGTTCTTC. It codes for CASSQDGTVYNEQFF.

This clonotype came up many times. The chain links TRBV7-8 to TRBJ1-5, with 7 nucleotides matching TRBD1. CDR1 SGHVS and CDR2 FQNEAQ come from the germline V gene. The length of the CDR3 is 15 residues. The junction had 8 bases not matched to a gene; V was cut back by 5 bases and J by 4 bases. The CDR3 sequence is CASSQTTGPNQPQHF. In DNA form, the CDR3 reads TGTGCCAGCAGCCAAACGACAGGGCCAAATCAGCCCCAGCATTTT.

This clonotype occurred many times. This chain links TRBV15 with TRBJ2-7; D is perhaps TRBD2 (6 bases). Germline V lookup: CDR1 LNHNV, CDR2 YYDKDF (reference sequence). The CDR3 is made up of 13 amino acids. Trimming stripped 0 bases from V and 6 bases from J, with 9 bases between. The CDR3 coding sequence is TGTGCCACCAGCAGAGATCGGGGGTCCGAGCAGTACTTC. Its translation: CATSRDRGSEQYF.

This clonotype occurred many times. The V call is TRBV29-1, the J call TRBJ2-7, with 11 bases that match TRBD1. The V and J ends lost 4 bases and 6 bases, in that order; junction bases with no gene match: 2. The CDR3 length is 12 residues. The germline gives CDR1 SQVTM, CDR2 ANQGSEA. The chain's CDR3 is CSVGTGGVEQYF. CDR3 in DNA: TGCAGCGTTGGGACAGGGGGCGTCGAGCAGTACTTC.

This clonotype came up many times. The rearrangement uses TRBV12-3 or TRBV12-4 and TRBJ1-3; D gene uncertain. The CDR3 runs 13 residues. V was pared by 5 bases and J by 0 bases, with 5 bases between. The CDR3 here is CASSGDSGNTIYF. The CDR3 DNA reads TGTGCCAGCAGTGGGGACTCTGGAAACACCATATATTTT.

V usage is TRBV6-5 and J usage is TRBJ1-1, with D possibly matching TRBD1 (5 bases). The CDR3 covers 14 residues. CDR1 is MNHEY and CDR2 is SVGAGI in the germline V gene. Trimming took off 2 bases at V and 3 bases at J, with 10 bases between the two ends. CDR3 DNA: TGTGCCAGCAGTTACACGGACACTTACACTGAAGCTTTCTTT. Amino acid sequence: CASSYTDTYTEAFF.

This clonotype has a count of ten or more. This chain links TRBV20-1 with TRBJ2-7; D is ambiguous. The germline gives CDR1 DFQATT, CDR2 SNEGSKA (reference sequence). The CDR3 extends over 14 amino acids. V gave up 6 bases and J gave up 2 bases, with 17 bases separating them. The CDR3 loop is CSADDALRTYEQYF. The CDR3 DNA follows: TGCAGTGCCGATGACGCCCTTAGGACCTACGAGCAGTACTTC.

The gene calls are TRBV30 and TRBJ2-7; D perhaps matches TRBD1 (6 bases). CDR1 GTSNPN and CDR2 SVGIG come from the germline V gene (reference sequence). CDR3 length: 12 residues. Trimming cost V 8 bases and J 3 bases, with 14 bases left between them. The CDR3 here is CAGGRDHYEQYF. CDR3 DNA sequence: TGTGCCGGGGGCAGGGACCACTACGAGCAGTACTTC.

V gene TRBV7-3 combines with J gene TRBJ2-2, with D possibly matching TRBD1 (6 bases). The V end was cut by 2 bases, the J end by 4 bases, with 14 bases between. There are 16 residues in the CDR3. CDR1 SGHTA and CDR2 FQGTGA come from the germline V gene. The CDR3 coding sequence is TGTGCCAGCAGCTTACAGGGGAGTGGTACCACCGGGGAGCTGTTTTTT. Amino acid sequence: CASSLQGSGTTGELFF.

CDR3 residues: CASSPTSGTGGNQPQHF. CDR3 nucleotides: TGTGCCAGCAGTCCCACATCCGGGACAGGGGGCAATCAGCCCCAGCATTTT. This chain uses TRBV12-3 or TRBV12-4 with TRBJ1-5; TRBD1 aligns across 10 bases. V trimming: 5 bases; J trimming: 2 bases; junction bases outside the gene matches: 9. This CDR3 is 17 amino acids long.

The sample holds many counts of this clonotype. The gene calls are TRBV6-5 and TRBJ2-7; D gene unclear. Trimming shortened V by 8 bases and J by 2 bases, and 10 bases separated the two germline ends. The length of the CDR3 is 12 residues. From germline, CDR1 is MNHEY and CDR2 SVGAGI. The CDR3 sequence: CASAQDPYEQYF. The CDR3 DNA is TGTGCCAGCGCCCAGGATCCCTACGAGCAGTACTTC.

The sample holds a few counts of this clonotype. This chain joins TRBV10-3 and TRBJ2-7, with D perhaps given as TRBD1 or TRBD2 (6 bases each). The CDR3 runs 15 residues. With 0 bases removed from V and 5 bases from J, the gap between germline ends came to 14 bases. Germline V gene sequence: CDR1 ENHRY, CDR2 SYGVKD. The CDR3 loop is CAISESIGGGNEQYF. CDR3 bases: TGTGCCATCAGTGAGTCAATCGGAGGGGGAAACGAGCAGTACTTC.

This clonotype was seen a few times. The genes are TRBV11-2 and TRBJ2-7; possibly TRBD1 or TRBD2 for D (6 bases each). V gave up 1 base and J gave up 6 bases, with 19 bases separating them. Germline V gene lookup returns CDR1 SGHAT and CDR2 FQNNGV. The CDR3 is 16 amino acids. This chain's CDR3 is CASSLVSSGAFSEQYF. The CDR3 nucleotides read TGTGCCAGCAGCTTAGTCAGTTCGGGGGCGTTTTCCGAGCAGTACTTC.

In DNA, the CDR3 is TGTGCCAGTACCCCCCGGGGGCAGGCCGCCGAGCAGTACTTC. Amino acid sequence: CASTPRGQAAEQYF. The chain joins TRBV19 to TRBJ2-7; D might be TRBD1 or TRBD2, each matching 6 bases. The ends were cut back, 7 bases at V and 6 bases at J, with 19 bases in the middle. Germline V gene data show CDR1 as LNHDA and CDR2 as SQIVND (reference sequence). The CDR3 is 14 residues long.

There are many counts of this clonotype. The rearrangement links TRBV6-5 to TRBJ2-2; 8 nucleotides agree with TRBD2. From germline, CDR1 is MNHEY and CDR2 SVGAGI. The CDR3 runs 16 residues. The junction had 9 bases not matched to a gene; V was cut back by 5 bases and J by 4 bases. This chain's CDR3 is CASSNLAGGGTGELFF. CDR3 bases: TGTGCCAGCAGTAACCTCGCGGGAGGCGGCACCGGGGAGCTGTTTTTT.

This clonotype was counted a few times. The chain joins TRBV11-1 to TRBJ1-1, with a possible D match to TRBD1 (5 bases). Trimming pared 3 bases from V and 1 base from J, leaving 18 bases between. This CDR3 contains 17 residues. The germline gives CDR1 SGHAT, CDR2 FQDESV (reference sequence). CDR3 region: CASSFGTRGPANTEAFF. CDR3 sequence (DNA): TGTGCCAGCAGCTTTGGGACCCGGGGTCCGGCGAACACTGAAGCTTTCTTT.

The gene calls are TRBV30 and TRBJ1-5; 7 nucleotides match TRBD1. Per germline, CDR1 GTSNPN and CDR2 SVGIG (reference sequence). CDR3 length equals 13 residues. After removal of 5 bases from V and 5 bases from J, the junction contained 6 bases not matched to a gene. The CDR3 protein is CAWGDRGDQPQHF. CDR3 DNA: TGTGCCTGGGGGGACAGAGGTGATCAGCCCCAGCATTTT.

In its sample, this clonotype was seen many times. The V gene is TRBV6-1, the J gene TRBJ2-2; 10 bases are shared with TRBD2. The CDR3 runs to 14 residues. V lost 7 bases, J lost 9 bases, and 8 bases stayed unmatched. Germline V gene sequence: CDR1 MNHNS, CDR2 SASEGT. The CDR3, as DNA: TGTGCCAGCACCGAGGCACTAGCGGGATGGGAGCTGTTTTTT. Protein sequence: CASTEALAGWELFF.